One sample yielded the 18 T cell receptor beta chains listed below, sequenced in a study of CD8+CD57+ T cells in acquired aplastic anemia. Profiling that covered TCR beta VDJ and CDR3 relied on genomic DNA as its template. One entry per CDR3 protein, called by TCRdb with MiXCR from the reads. This sample has about 190,000 distinct CDR3 sequences, with less than 65% found just once. Material: sorted CD4+, CD8+, or CD8+CD57+ T cells (not recorded which) from PBMCs. The receptors derive from a human donor in good health, serving as a control.

The chain combines TRBV5-1 with TRBJ2-3; 7 bases map to TRBD2. The CDR3 covers 15 residues. Unmatched junction bases numbered 4, after V lost 0 bases and J lost 3 bases. Germline CDR1 reads SGHRS; CDR2 reads YFSETQ. The CDR3 is CASSLALATTDTQYF. For the CDR3, the DNA is TGCGCCAGCAGCTTGGCACTAGCGACGACAGATACGCAGTATTTT.

The chain joins TRBV19 to TRBJ2-7, with a tentative D call TRBD2 (6 bases). CDR1 is LNHDA, CDR2 SQIVND, per germline (reference sequence). Trimming pared 3 bases from V and 0 bases from J, leaving 9 bases between. The CDR3 contains 14 residues. The CDR3 protein is CASSIGGDSYEQYF. CDR3 DNA: TGTGCCAGTAGTATCGGGGGTGACTCCTACGAGCAGTACTTC.

V usage is TRBV7-9 and J usage is TRBJ1-1, with D unresolved. Trimming left V 4 bases short and J 7 bases short, with 10 bases between. Per germline, CDR1 SEHNR and CDR2 FQNEAQ (reference sequence). The length of the CDR3 is 12 residues. In nucleotides, the CDR3 is TGTGCCAGCAGCTCCTCGACAAGTGAAGCTTTCTTT. Translating it yields CASSSSTSEAFF.

In its sample, this clonotype was seen a few times. The junction departs from germline at one end; a sequencing error may be responsible. The chain recombines TRBV7-2 with TRBJ2-2; D possibly matches TRBD1 or TRBD2 (6 bases each). Germline V CDR1 and CDR2: SGHTA, FQGNSA. CDR3 length: 14 amino acids. CDR3 amino acids: CAGSTGLRGGELSF. The CDR3 DNA reads TGTGCCGGCAGCACAGGGCTTCGGGGCGGGGAGCTGTCTTTT.

This clonotype was seen at least ten times. The rearrangement links TRBV7-2 to TRBJ2-4; 8 bases agree with TRBD1. CDR1 is SGHTA, CDR2 FQGNSA, per germline. CDR3 length: 14 residues. After removal of 1 base from V and 9 bases from J, the junction contained 5 bases not matched to a gene. The DNA for the CDR3 is TGTGCCAGCAGCTTAGTTACAGGGGGTGGCATTCAGTACTTC. Translating gives CASSLVTGGGIQYF.

This clonotype was seen repeatedly, ten times or more. V gene TRBV2 combines with J gene TRBJ1-1; D call uncertain. The germline gives CDR1 SNHLY, CDR2 FYNNEI. The CDR3 is 17 residues long. V lost 2 bases, J lost 3 bases, and 19 bases lay in between. Written as DNA, the CDR3 is TGTGCCAGCAGTGAATCTGGCGCCTTCCTGCGGGACACTGAAGCTTTCTTT. It is translated as CASSESGAFLRDTEAFF.

This clonotype showed up just once. The chain recombines TRBV20-1 with TRBJ2-1, with D possibly being TRBD1 (6 bases). Germline-derived CDR1 and CDR2 are DFQATT and SNEGSKA (reference sequence). The V and J ends lost 6 bases and 0 bases respectively, with 12 bases between them. The CDR3 length is 14 residues. CDR3 sequence reads: CSAPQGSSYNEQFF. The CDR3, as DNA: TGCAGTGCCCCCCAGGGGAGCTCCTACAATGAGCAGTTCTTC.

For this clonotype: Possible read error: a much larger clone is one base away. The genes are TRBV27 and TRBJ1-2; D ambiguous. V lost 4 bases, J lost 6 bases, and 12 bases lay in between. The CDR3 is made up of 13 amino acids. The germline V gene encodes CDR1 MNHEY and CDR2 SMNVEV (reference sequence). CDR3 coding DNA: TGTGCCAGCAGTTACGTCAGCAGCCATGGCTACACCTTC. Translating gives CASSYVSSHGYTF.

The J gene is TRBJ1-1, the V gene TRBV29-1; D is unresolved. The germline V gene encodes CDR1 SQVTM and CDR2 ANQGSEA. V was pared by 8 bases and J by 3 bases, with 16 bases between. The CDR3 has 13 amino acids. CDR3 amino acids: CSLAGGVDTEAFF. The CDR3 nucleotides read TGCAGCTTAGCGGGCGGGGTTGACACTGAAGCTTTCTTT.

This chain uses TRBV2 with TRBJ1-5; D ambiguous. Germline assignment: CDR1 SNHLY and CDR2 FYNNEI. The CDR3 has 13 amino acids. Trimming stripped 6 bases from V and 0 bases from J, with 6 bases between. The CDR3 spells CASSFYSNQPQHF. CDR3 bases: TGTGCCAGCAGCTTTTATAGCAATCAGCCCCAGCATTTT.

This clonotype was counted a few times. The rearrangement joins TRBV27 to TRBJ2-7, with TRBD1 identical over 9 bases. The V gene's germline CDR1 is MNHEY and CDR2 SMNVEV (reference sequence). This CDR3 has 14 residues. After removal of 2 bases from V and 7 bases from J, the junction contained 6 bases not matched to a gene. The CDR3 nucleotides are TGTGCCAGCAGTTTAACCGGGACAGGGTGGGAGCAGTACTTC. This encodes CASSLTGTGWEQYF.

V usage is TRBV7-9 and J usage is TRBJ2-1, with D uncertain. The closer fit of TRBJ2-7 to the DNA end suggests the J call may be wrong. The germline gives CDR1 SEHNR, CDR2 FQNEAQ (reference sequence). CDR3 size: 13 residues. The chain's CDR3 is CASSVVSSDEQYF. The DNA for the CDR3 is TGTGCCAGCAGCGTAGTTTCGTCGGACGAGCAGTACTTC.

In its sample, this clonotype was seen many times. The V call is TRBV2, the J call TRBJ1-3; 8 nucleotides align to TRBD1. The CDR3 loop spans 15 amino acids. Germline CDR1 is SNHLY and CDR2 is FYNNEI. J gave up 4 bases and V 5 bases, and 7 bases lay outside the gene matches. CDR3 protein: CASSLIGTGGNTIYF. CDR3 DNA: TGTGCCAGCAGTCTCATTGGGACAGGAGGAAACACCATATATTTT. Drawing the rest from reference TRBV2 and TRBJ1-3, the complete variable domain is EPEVTQTPSHQVTQMGQEVILRCVPISNHLYFYWYRQILGQKVEFLVSFYNNEISEKSEIFDDQFSVERPDGSNFTLKIRSTKLEDSAMYFCASSLIGTGGNTIYFGEGSWLTVV.

The chain joins TRBV20-1 to TRBJ2-1; 13 bases line up with TRBD2. Unmatched junction bases numbered 8, after V lost 5 bases and J lost 10 bases. Germline assignment: CDR1 DFQATT and CDR2 SNEGSKA (reference sequence). This CDR3 spans 14 amino acids. The CDR3 nucleotides are TGCAGTGCTCCTACTAGCGGGGGGGCTAGGGAGCAGTTCTTC. Translation: CSAPTSGGAREQFF.

This clonotype was picked up many times. This chain joins TRBV3-1 and TRBJ2-3, with D perhaps TRBD2 (6 bases). V was trimmed by 1 base and J by 4 bases, leaving 6 bases between them. Germline loops: CDR1 LGHDT, CDR2 YNNKEL (reference sequence). This CDR3 contains 13 residues. The CDR3 bases are TGTGCCAGCAGCCAAGGGGAGGCAGATACGCAGTATTTT. Translation: CASSQGEADTQYF.

This clonotype came up a few times. This chain connects TRBV25-1 to TRBJ2-3, with D possibly called TRBD1 or TRBD2 (5 bases each). The CDR3 has 14 amino acids. Germline CDR1 is MGHDK and CDR2 is SYGVNS. Trimming removed 11 bases at V and 2 bases at J, with 17 bases between. The DNA of the CDR3 is TGTGCCTCAAATTCGGGACGGATCACAGATACGCAGTATTTT. Protein sequence: CASNSGRITDTQYF.

This clonotype came up many times. The chain uses TRBV9 and TRBJ1-3; D unresolved. Germline CDR1 reads SGDLS; CDR2 reads YYNGEE. There are 15 residues in the CDR3. V gave up 7 bases and J gave up 0 bases, with 14 bases separating them. This chain's CDR3 is CASGKGGISGNTIYF. In nucleotides, the CDR3 is TGTGCCAGCGGAAAGGGAGGGATCTCTGGAAACACCATATATTTT.

The chain is built from TRBV6-2 or TRBV6-3 and TRBJ2-3; D ambiguous. V was shortened by 8 bases and J by 2 bases, with 11 bases between the two germline ends. This CDR3 is 13 amino acids long. Germline values: CDR1 MNHEY, CDR2 SVGEGT. The CDR3 loop reads CASGSGNTDTQYF. The CDR3 DNA follows: TGTGCCAGCGGATCAGGTAACACAGATACGCAGTATTTT.